The rows below give T cell receptor beta chains drawn from one sample of a study of T cells in Graves' hyperthyroidism and ophthalmopathy. TCRdb passed the multiplex PCR reads through MiXCR, listing each CDR3 protein once. The sample consists of roughly 250,000 distinct CDR3 sequences, approximately 16% of them appearing once. Specimen: blood. Receptors originate from a woman under 30 with Graves' ophthalmopathy. Both conserved end residues are part of each CDR3. Fields, in order: V gene, clone size, D gene, J gene, CDR3 protein, CDR3 DNA. D genes are given only for firm matches. Size is stated for part of the rows, as once, few or many counts, or as a class when the clone is expanded.

TRBV19,many,NA,TRBJ2-1,CASSIMLYNEQFF,TGTGCCAGTAGTATAATGCTCTACAATGAGCAGTTCTTC
TRBV3-1,many,TRBD1,TRBJ2-3,CASSPRPGGAGTDTQYF,TGTGCCAGCAGCCCCCGCCCAGGGGGCGCAGGCACAGATACGCAGTATTTT
TRBV28,many,NA,TRBJ2-5,CASSLLFVGRGENQETQYF,TGTGCCAGCAGTTTACTGTTTGTAGGGCGAGGGGAGAACCAAGAGACCCAGTACTTC
TRBV5-6,many,TRBD1,TRBJ2-7,CASSTGTAYYEQYF,TGTGCCAGCAGCACCGGGACAGCGTACTACGAGCAGTACTTC
TRBV7-3,many,NA,TRBJ2-2,CASRSSGNTGELFF,TGTGCCAGCAGGAGTAGCGGTAACACCGGGGAGCTGTTTTTT
TRBV20-1,many,TRBD2,TRBJ2-1,CSAEREGFNEQFF,TGCAGTGCTGAGCGGGAGGGGTTCAATGAGCAGTTCTTC
TRBV28,many,TRBD2,TRBJ2-3,CASSPSGFTDTQYF,TGTGCCAGCAGTCCTAGCGGATTCACAGATACGCAGTATTTT
TRBV28,many,TRBD2,TRBJ2-7,CASSLERERSYEQYF,TGTGCCAGCAGTTTAGAGCGGGAGCGGTCTTACGAGCAGTACTTC
TRBV4-2,few,TRBD1,TRBJ1-6,CASSPDGTGRNSPLHF,TGTGCCAGCAGCCCCGACGGGACAGGGAGGAATTCACCCCTCCACTTT
TRBV15,many,NA,TRBJ2-3,CATSRAWASTDTQYF,TGTGCCACCAGCAGGGCGTGGGCCAGCACAGATACGCAGTATTTT
TRBV6-5,many,NA,TRBJ2-1,CASSYSPSSSYNEQFF,TGTGCCAGCAGTTACTCTCCTAGCAGCTCCTACAATGAGCAGTTCTTC
TRBV19,many,NA,TRBJ2-7,CASSTSLAALSSYEQYF,TGTGCCAGTAGTACCAGTTTGGCAGCCCTCAGCTCCTACGAGCAGTACTTC
TRBV7-6,many,TRBD1,TRBJ2-5,CASSRGQGKETQYF,TGTGCCAGCAGCCGAGGACAGGGGAAGGAGACCCAGTACTTC
TRBV20-1,many,NA,TRBJ2-1,CSANYRVGRTISYNEQFF,TGCAGTGCTAACTACAGAGTGGGGCGTACAATTTCCTACAATGAGCAGTTCTTC
TRBV14,many,NA,TRBJ2-1,CASSHRASSYNEQFF,TGTGCCAGCAGTCACAGGGCCAGCTCCTACAATGAGCAGTTCTTC
TRBV20-1,many,NA,TRBJ1-1,CSARKGHQNTEAFF,TGCAGTGCTAGAAAGGGACATCAGAACACTGAAGCTTTCTTT
TRBV14,many,NA,TRBJ2-2,CASSQVNGNTGELFF,TGTGCCAGCAGCCAAGTAAATGGGAACACCGGGGAGCTGTTTTTT
TRBV19,few,TRBD1,TRBJ2-3,CASSGQGWDTQYF,TGTGCCAGTAGTGGACAGGGGTGGGATACGCAGTATTTT
TRBV7-2,many,TRBD2,TRBJ2-7,CASSYHYGTINEQYF,TGTGCCAGCAGCTATCATTACGGGACTATCAACGAGCAGTACTTC
TRBV13,many,NA,TRBJ2-1,CASSQRLGSNEQFF,TGTGCCAGCAGCCAGCGACTAGGAAGTAATGAGCAGTTCTTC
TRBV12-3/TRBV12-4,many,NA,TRBJ1-2,CASSQLITAPYGYTF,TGTGCCAGCAGTCAACTGATTACAGCGCCCTATGGCTACACCTTC
TRBV5-6,NA,TRBD1,TRBJ2-7,CASYADRVNGEQYF,TGTGCCAGTTACGCGGACAGGGTTAACGGCGAGCAGTACTTC
TRBV4-1,many,NA,TRBJ1-5,CASSQDPSSLNQPQHF,TGCGCCAGCAGCCAAGACCCGAGCAGCCTCAATCAGCCCCAGCATTTT
TRBV7-8,many,NA,TRBJ1-1,CASSLVSAEMNTEAFF,TGTGCCAGCAGCTTAGTATCGGCCGAAATGAACACTGAAGCTTTCTTT
TRBV19,few,TRBD1,TRBJ2-5,CASSSIQDRGLSGTQYF,TGTGCCAGTAGCTCCATACAGGACAGGGGATTATCGGGGACCCAGTACTTC
TRBV11-2,many,TRBD2,TRBJ2-5,CASSLGAGAQETQYF,TGTGCCAGCAGCTTAGGTGCGGGAGCGCAAGAGACCCAGTACTTC
TRBV27,many,TRBD1,TRBJ1-1,CASSKRMTGGNTEAFF,TGTGCCAGCAGTAAACGAATGACAGGGGGGAACACTGAAGCTTTCTTT
TRBV3-1,many,NA,TRBJ1-1,CASSQDLGTEAFF,TGTGCCAGCAGCCAAGATTTGGGCACTGAAGCTTTCTTT
TRBV2,many,NA,TRBJ1-6,CASREGTAANSPLHF,TGTGCCAGCAGAGAAGGGACGGCGGCTAATTCACCCCTCCACTTT
TRBV5-1,many,NA,TRBJ2-1,CASSSPGTLFWEQFF,TGCGCCAGCAGCTCTCCCGGGACACTGTTTTGGGAGCAGTTCTTC
TRBV20-1,many,NA,TRBJ2-6,CSASTVAGANVLTF,TGCAGTGCTAGTACAGTAGCCGGGGCCAACGTCCTGACTTTC
TRBV27,many,TRBD1,TRBJ1-2,CASSSPGTANYGYTF,TGTGCCAGCAGTTCCCCCGGGACAGCAAACTATGGCTACACCTTC
TRBV7-2,NA,NA,TRBJ1-1,CASSPRGTEALF,TGTGCCAGCAGCCCCCGGGGCACTGAAGCTCTCTTT
TRBV30,many,NA,TRBJ1-6,CAWSLEQLNSPLHF,TGTGCCTGGAGTCTCGAACAGCTTAATTCACCCCTCCACTTT
TRBV5-6,many,TRBD2,TRBJ2-3,CASSFRSLAGGFFTDTQYF,TGTGCCAGCAGCTTTCGGTCTCTAGCGGGGGGGTTTTTCACAGATACGCAGTATTTT
TRBV7-9,many,NA,TRBJ2-3,CASSYGISTDTQYF,TGTGCCAGCAGCTACGGGATATCCACAGATACGCAGTATTTT
TRBV6-1,NA,TRBD2,TRBJ2-3,CASRRTSGRAPDTQYF,TGTGCCAGCAGAAGGACTAGCGGGAGGGCCCCAGATACGCAGTATTTT
TRBV2,many,NA,TRBJ1-2,CASMRRSYGYTF,TGTGCCAGCATGCGACGGAGCTATGGCTACACCTTC
TRBV6-1,many,NA,TRBJ2-5,CASSALPGPQETQYF,TGTGCCAGCAGTGCTCTCCCGGGGCCTCAAGAGACCCAGTACTTC
TRBV12-5,NA,TRBD1,TRBJ2-7,CASGSDRGHDEQYF,TGTGCTAGTGGTTCGGACAGGGGGCACGACGAGCAGTACTTC
TRBV4-3,many,NA,TRBJ2-2,CASSQESGGAGELFF,TGCGCCAGCAGCCAAGAGTCAGGGGGGGCCGGGGAGCTGTTTTTT
TRBV6-1,many,NA,TRBJ1-5,CASSEELPGIKKPQHF,TGTGCCAGCAGTGAAGAGTTGCCGGGGATAAAGAAGCCCCAGCATTTT
TRBV18,many,NA,TRBJ1-4,CASSQGTGVEKLFF,TGTGCCAGCTCACAGGGAACGGGAGTCGAAAAACTGTTTTTT
TRBV20-1,many,TRBD2,TRBJ2-2,CSARGSVAGGWTGELFF,TGCAGTGCTAGAGGATCGGTAGCGGGAGGATGGACCGGGGAGCTGTTTTTT
TRBV10-1,many,NA,TRBJ1-1,CASRQLRDKNTEAFF,TGCGCCAGCAGGCAGCTCCGGGACAAGAACACTGAAGCTTTCTTT
TRBV10-3,many,NA,TRBJ1-1,CAISGQEGTEAFF,TGTGCCATCAGTGGTCAGGAGGGCACTGAAGCTTTCTTT
TRBV6-2/TRBV6-3,many,TRBD2,TRBJ2-7,CASSHSGLAGEYEQYF,TGTGCCAGCAGTCACTCCGGACTAGCGGGAGAATACGAGCAGTACTTC
TRBV5-6,many,NA,TRBJ2-1,CASSQPYNEQFF,TGTGCCAGCAGTCAGCCCTACAATGAGCAGTTCTTC
TRBV4-2,many,TRBD2,TRBJ2-7,CASSQELAGESKQYF,TGTGCCAGCAGCCAAGAGCTAGCGGGAGAATCGAAGCAGTACTTC
TRBV2,many,TRBD1,TRBJ1-1,CASHRQGIETEAFF,TGTGCCAGCCATCGACAGGGGATTGAGACTGAAGCTTTCTTT
TRBV27,many,NA,TRBJ1-5,CASSFWGGNHNQPQHF,TGTGCCAGCAGTTTCTGGGGGGGGAATCACAATCAGCCCCAGCATTTT